A single TCR beta chain is shown here with its context. The V gene's germline CDR1 is SGHDT and CDR2 YYEEEE. This CDR3 spans 15 amino acids. After removal of 5 bases from V and 4 bases from J, the junction contained 7 bases not matched to a gene. The sample originates from a study of blood T cell repertoires in COVID-19. About the study: From T cells, B-cell-depleted T cells, or PBMCs came the material, which was cDNA or gDNA.

Original methodology: From reference gene primer amplification, estimates of nucleated cell counts were derived. Libraries were prepared by immunoSEQ multiplex PCR; TCRdb keeps only in-frame clonotypes and omits some of them. The V and J calls and clone size are taken from that table; D and trimming were inferred from the DNA. The table shows 200,000 to 300,000 clones, with about nine tenths occurring only once. The chain couples TRBV5-6 to TRBJ2-1; 9 nucleotides align to TRBD1. The sample taken for sequencing was peripheral blood. The TCR originated in a woman between 40 and 50 years old with acute or convalescent COVID-19. CDR3 in amino acids: CASSWGQGGYNEQFF. Here the CDR3 DNA reads TGTGCCAGCAGTTGGGGACAGGGAGGGTACAATGAGCAGTTCTTC.